This T cell receptor (beta chain) emerged from a study of stem cell transplantation in POMP-related autoinflammatory disease. Study-level points and caveats: PRAID patients trended toward lower TRB diversity and higher clonality in all analyzed T-cell subsets. Unique TRB V-J gene pairings were limited in number in patients with PRAID.

The CDR3 is 15 amino acids. Germline V gene lookup returns CDR1 KGHSH and CDR2 LQKENI. The V end lost 0 bases, the J end lost 3 bases, and 11 bases lay between the germline ends. This clone was recorded only once. The target antigen is unknown. Using immunoSEQ multiplex PCR, the repertoire was profiled, and TCRdb retains in-frame clones only, with some absent. The profile shows some 68,000 clones, roughly 88% of them singletons. PRAID featured immunodeficiency plus autoinflammation. The chain combines TRBV18 with TRBJ1-1; D unclear. Material: CD4+ T cells from PBMCs, obtained after stem cell transplantation. This TCR derives from a human patient with POMP-related autoinflammation and immune dysregulation (PRAID). Some T cells may be supplied by the graft donor. DNA of the CDR3: TGTGCCAGCTCACCACCGAAGGTTCTGGACACTGAAGCTTTCTTT. This translates into CASSPPKVLDTEAFF.